These 22 T cell receptor beta chains share one sample of origin, sequenced in a study of T cells in Graves' hyperthyroidism and ophthalmopathy. Researchers took RNA transcripts and amplified the TCR beta CDR3 regions from them. RT-PCR in the first round (using the HTBI primer set) targeted the TCR CDR3. TCRdb processed the multiplex PCR reads anew with MiXCR; each CDR3 protein has one entry. The data contain about 400,000 distinct CDR3 sequences, more than 13% of them seen just once; the ten biggest clones take up approximately 30%. The specimen was blood. Receptors were obtained from a woman in her twenties or thirties with Graves' hyperthyroidism.

This clonotype was observed many times. The chain uses TRBV6-2 or TRBV6-3 and TRBJ2-1, with TRBD2 identical over 12 bases. Germline V CDR1 and CDR2: MNHEY, SVGEGT. The V segment lost 0 bases and the J segment 6 bases; nucleotides outside the gene matches: 9. The CDR3 runs to 18 residues. CDR3 residues: CASSYSNSPSGRGNEQFF. The CDR3 DNA reads as TGTGCCAGCAGTTACTCAAATTCGCCTAGCGGGAGGGGCAATGAGCAGTTCTTC.

This chain's CDR3 is CASSQVPSGLSTDTQYF. The CDR3 coding sequence is TGCGCCAGCAGCCAAGTCCCTAGCGGGCTAAGCACAGATACGCAGTATTTT. The chain combines TRBV4-1 with TRBJ2-3; 8 positions match TRBD2. V lost 1 base to trimming and J lost 0 bases; unmatched junction nucleotides: 6. Germline CDR1 and CDR2: MGHRA and YSYEKL. This CDR3 contains 17 residues.

The gene calls are TRBV9 and TRBJ2-1; 8 nucleotides line up with TRBD2. V lost 1 base and J lost 6; bases outside the gene matches: 6. This CDR3 has 15 residues. Looked up from germline, CDR1 is SGDLS and CDR2 is YYNGEE. The CDR3 nucleotides read TGTGCCAGCAGCGTATCAAGCGGGAGTGGCAATGAGCAGTTCTTC. Its protein is CASSVSSGSGNEQFF.

The J gene is TRBJ2-1, the V gene TRBV12-3 or TRBV12-4; 8 bases are a match to TRBD2. V was pared by 5 bases and J by 6 bases, with 6 bases of the junction left unmatched. The CDR3 runs to 14 residues. CDR3 in amino acids: CASSARSGINEQFF. The CDR3 nucleotides are TGTGCCAGCAGTGCCCGTAGCGGGATCAATGAGCAGTTCTTC.

V and J are TRBV7-2 and TRBJ2-7; D not resolved. Germline values: CDR1 SGHTA, CDR2 FQGNSA. This CDR3 has 12 residues. Trimming shortened V by 4 bases and J by 6 bases, and 10 bases separated the two germline ends. This CDR3 reads CASSSSVGEQYF. CDR3 DNA sequence: TGTGCCAGCAGCTCTAGTGTTGGCGAGCAGTACTTC.

This clonotype was observed a few times. This chain uses TRBV7-9 with TRBJ2-7; 9 positions match TRBD1. With V trimmed by 1 base and J by 4 bases, 11 bases remained unmatched. Germline V gene lookup returns CDR1 SEHNR and CDR2 FQNEAQ (reference sequence). This CDR3 has 17 amino acids. CDR3 loop: CASSLVGVGQGKYEQYF. The DNA of the CDR3 is TGTGCCAGCAGCTTAGTTGGGGTGGGACAGGGAAAGTACGAGCAGTACTTC.

In its sample, this clonotype was seen a few times. This chain uses TRBV20-1 with TRBJ1-6; maybe TRBD1 (6 bases). Germline V gene data show CDR1 as DFQATT and CDR2 as SNEGSKA (reference sequence). The V gene lost 3 bases and the J gene lost 6 bases, with 9 bases spanning the gap. The CDR3 extends over 13 amino acids. For the CDR3, the DNA is TGCAGTGCTAGGGACAGCTTTAATTCACCCCTCCACTTT. It encodes CSARDSFNSPLHF.

This clonotype was seen at least ten times. The chain recombines TRBV30 with TRBJ2-7; 9 bases map to TRBD2. Unmatched junction bases numbered 3, after V lost 2 bases and J lost 4 bases. Germline CDR1 and CDR2: GTSNPN and SVGIG (reference sequence). This CDR3 region has 13 residues. The CDR3 nucleotides read TGTGCCTGGAGTCCTAGCGGGAAGTACGAGCAGTACTTC. It yields the protein CAWSPSGKYEQYF.

This clonotype was counted a few times. The gene calls are TRBV6-1 and TRBJ2-7, with a tentative D call TRBD2 (7 bases). Trimming stripped 5 bases from V and 3 bases from J, with 14 bases between. The CDR3 is 14 amino acids. Germline-derived CDR1 and CDR2 are MNHNS and SASEGT. The DNA for the CDR3 is TGTGCCAGCAGTCCCGGGGGGCCCGGCTACGAGCAGTACTTC. Translation gives CASSPGGPGYEQYF.

This clonotype was picked up many times. The chain couples TRBV7-8 to TRBJ1-1; D perhaps matches TRBD1 (5 bases). V was pared by 4 bases and J by 1 base, with 10 bases between. Germline V gene lookup returns CDR1 SGHVS and CDR2 FQNEAQ. This CDR3 spans 14 amino acids. The CDR3 nucleotides are TGTGCCAGCAGCTCGACCGACAGGAACACTGAAGCTTTCTTT. Translated: CASSSTDRNTEAFF.

This clonotype was counted ten times or more. The J gene is TRBJ2-1, the V gene TRBV12-3 or TRBV12-4; weak D call: TRBD2 (6 bases). The V gene lost 8 bases and the J gene lost 4 bases, with 18 bases spanning the gap. The CDR3 totals 15 residues. CDR3 sequence reads: CASAYRDWVYNEQFF. The DNA of the CDR3 is TGTGCCAGCGCATACCGGGACTGGGTTTACAATGAGCAGTTCTTC.

The chain recombines TRBV7-3 with TRBJ2-2; 9 nucleotides line up with TRBD1. The CDR3 covers 15 residues. Per the germline V gene, CDR1 is SGHTA and CDR2 is FQGTGA. The V gene end was trimmed by 5 bases and the J gene end by 5 bases; junction bases not matched to a gene: 6. DNA of the CDR3: TGTGCCAGCAGCCCCGGACAGGGGCTAACCGGGGAGCTGTTTTTT. Protein: CASSPGQGLTGELFF.

The chain is built from TRBV20-1 and TRBJ2-2, with 8 bases matching TRBD2. Germline-derived CDR1 and CDR2 are DFQATT and SNEGSKA (reference sequence). V trimming: 3 bases; J trimming: 4 bases; junction bases outside the gene matches: 4. The CDR3 has 14 residues. CDR3 in amino acids: CSARAAGATGELFF. CDR3 in DNA: TGCAGTGCTAGGGCAGCGGGAGCCACCGGGGAGCTGTTTTTT.

There are many counts of this clonotype. The gene calls are TRBV28 and TRBJ2-5; D not certain. The V end lost 3 bases, the J end lost 2 bases, and 7 bases lay between the germline ends. The CDR3 runs 13 residues. Germline CDR1 reads MDHEN; CDR2 reads SYDVKM. The CDR3 loop reads CASSFPGQETQYF. CDR3 DNA sequence: TGTGCCAGCAGTTTTCCCGGGCAAGAGACCCAGTACTTC.

The chain couples TRBV29-1 to TRBJ2-2; unclear D gene. From germline, CDR1 is SQVTM and CDR2 ANQGSEA. CDR3 length: 13 residues. V was shortened by 3 bases and J by 0 bases, with 5 bases between the two germline ends. This CDR3 reads CSVDISNTGELFF. The CDR3 nucleotides read TGCAGCGTTGATATATCGAACACCGGGGAGCTGTTTTTT.

The sample holds many counts of this clonotype. The chain joins TRBV7-2 to TRBJ1-1; TRBD1 agrees at 11 bases. V gave up 4 bases and J gave up 0 bases; unmatched junction bases: 10. There are 18 residues in the CDR3. Per germline, CDR1 SGHTA and CDR2 FQGNSA. This chain's CDR3 is CASSSRTGGAYMNTEAFF. The CDR3 region has the DNA TGTGCCAGCAGCTCCCGGACAGGGGGCGCGTATATGAACACTGAAGCTTTCTTT.

In this sample, this clonotype turned up a few times. The chain joins TRBV7-2 to TRBJ2-5; D possibly corresponds to TRBD1 (5 bases). This CDR3 has 15 residues. CDR1 and CDR2 from the germline V gene are SGHTA and FQGNSA. The germline V and J ends were trimmed by 0 bases and 5 bases, with 13 bases remaining between them. The DNA for the CDR3 is TGTGCCAGCAGCTTAGCGTCAGGGTCATCCGAGACCCAGTACTTC. The encoded protein is CASSLASGSSETQYF. Full variable domain (remainder filled in from reference TRBV7-2 and TRBJ2-5): GAGVSQSPSNKVTEKGKDVELRCDPISGHTALYWYRQSLGQGLEFLIYFQGNSAPDKSGLPSDRFSAERTGGSVSTLTIQRTQQEDSAVYLCASSLASGSSETQYFGPGTRLLVL.

This clonotype has more than one count but fewer than ten. The chain is built from TRBV29-1 and TRBJ2-7; 14 bases are a match to TRBD2. Germline CDR1 and CDR2: SQVTM and ANQGSEA. The CDR3 sequence is 18 residues long. Trimming removed 4 bases from V and 6 bases from J; junction bases left unmatched: 17. DNA of the CDR3: TGCAGCGTTGTAGAAGTAACAGTTGGGACTAGCGGGAGATCCGAGCAGTACTTC. Translating gives CSVVEVTVGTSGRSEQYF.

This clonotype was counted a few times. The chain couples TRBV28 to TRBJ1-1, with 11 nucleotides matching TRBD1. Losses at the gene ends were 5 bases for V and 3 bases for J; bases not matched to a gene: 5. The V gene's germline CDR1 is MDHEN and CDR2 SYDVKM. CDR3 length equals 15 residues. CDR3 protein: CASSAWTGGHTEAFF. CDR3 bases: TGTGCCAGCAGTGCCTGGACAGGGGGCCACACTGAAGCTTTCTTT.

J is TRBJ2-2 and V is TRBV6-1; no clear D. The ends were cut back, 7 bases at V and 6 bases at J, with 9 bases in the middle. Germline V gene lookup returns CDR1 MNHNS and CDR2 SASEGT. The CDR3 length is 12 residues. This chain's CDR3 is CASTIQPGELFF. The CDR3 coding sequence is TGTGCCAGCACCATCCAGCCCGGGGAGCTGTTTTTT.

The chain combines TRBV19 with TRBJ1-1; D is uncertain. The CDR3 runs 14 residues. From germline, CDR1 is LNHDA and CDR2 SQIVND (reference sequence). V was cut by 5 bases and J by 5 bases, with 15 bases left in between. The CDR3 bases are TGTGCCAGTAGTCCACTCCCGTTAGGGACTGAAGCTTTCTTT. This translates into CASSPLPLGTEAFF.

V and J are TRBV20-1 and TRBJ1-2; D is possibly TRBD1 (6 bases). The V gene's germline CDR1 is DFQATT and CDR2 SNEGSKA (reference sequence). V lost 6 bases and J lost 6, with 20 bases in between. The CDR3 extends over 14 amino acids. The CDR3 DNA sequence: TGCAGTGCCGACCGCGGAACCGGGGGCGATGGCTACACCTTC. Protein: CSADRGTGGDGYTF.